This T cell receptor beta chain was recovered during a study of T-cell reconstitution after alpha-beta-depleted transplantation in children. General study results and limits: A year post-transplant, T-cell counts and diversity derived mostly from newly produced T cells. Two months or so post-transplant, alpha-beta T cells reportedly derived from several hundred expanded graft clones.

Germline loops: CDR1 SGHKS, CDR2 YYEKEE (reference sequence). The V end was cut by 2 bases, the J end by 5 bases, with 14 bases between. The CDR3 is 14 amino acids. Many counts were recorded for this clonotype. Its cognate antigen is unknown. Unique molecular identifiers were incorporated into the prepared TCRbeta library. One entry per CDR3 protein, called by TCRdb with MiXCR from the PCR reads. The sample contains almost 500,000 distinct CDR3 sequences, 8% to 11% of which appear only once. The sequencing here drew on PBMCs, taken before TCRalphabeta/CD19-depleted stem cell transplant. V and J are TRBV5-5 and TRBJ2-7; D gene uncertain. This TCR derives from a child aged 2 to 10 with inherited bone marrow failure, due to receive a stem cell transplant. This CDR3 reads CASSFSLGLDEQYF. The CDR3 DNA is TGTGCCAGCAGCTTCAGCCTCGGCCTCGACGAGCAGTACTTC.